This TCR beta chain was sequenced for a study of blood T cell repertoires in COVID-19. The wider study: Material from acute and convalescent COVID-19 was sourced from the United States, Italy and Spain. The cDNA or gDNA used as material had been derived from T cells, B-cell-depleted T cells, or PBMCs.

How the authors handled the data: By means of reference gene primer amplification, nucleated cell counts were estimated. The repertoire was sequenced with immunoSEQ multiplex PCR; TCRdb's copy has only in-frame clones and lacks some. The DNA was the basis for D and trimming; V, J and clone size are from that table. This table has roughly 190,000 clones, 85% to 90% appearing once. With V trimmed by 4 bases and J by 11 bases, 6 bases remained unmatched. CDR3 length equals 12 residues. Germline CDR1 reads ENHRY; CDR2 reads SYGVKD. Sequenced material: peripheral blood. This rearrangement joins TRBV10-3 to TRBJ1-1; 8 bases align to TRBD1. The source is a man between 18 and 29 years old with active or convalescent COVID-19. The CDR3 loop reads CAISVDRVGAFF. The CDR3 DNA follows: TGTGCCATCAGTGTGGACAGGGTTGGGGCTTTCTTT.